The rows below give T cell receptor beta chains drawn from one sample of a study of graft-versus-host responses after intestinal transplantation. Their antigen targets remain unknown. Assay: immunoSEQ multiplex PCR; the TCRdb copy retains only in-frame clones and omits some. The sample has 99,000 or so clones; 87% are singletons. Material: unstimulated CD4+ T cells sorted from spleen or lymph node cells, obtained before intestinal transplant. These receptors all stem from a human donor who received an intestinal transplant. CDR3s include the opening cysteine and the closing phenylalanine or tryptophan. D genes are given only for firm matches. Clone size, where shown, is once, few, many, or a class for clones that have expanded.

clone_size j_call d_call v_call cdr3_nt cdr3_aa
few TRBJ1-4 . TRBV11-2 TGTGCCAGCAGCTCCGGGCTAAGTAGTGAAAAACTGTTTTTT CASSSGLSSEKLFF
. TRBJ2-2 . TRBV5-1 TGCGCCAGCAGGTCCGGAGCGAGCACCGGGGAGCTGTTTTTT CASRSGASTGELFF
. TRBJ1-4 TRBD1 TRBV6-1 TGTGCCAGCAAACCGGGACAGGCGGATGAAAAACTGTTTTTT CASKPGQADEKLFF
. TRBJ1-1 . TRBV18 TGTGCCAGCTCACCGGGGGAAATCACTGAAGCTTTCTTT CASSPGEITEAFF
. TRBJ2-7 TRBD1 TRBV19 TGTGCCAGTAGCGTCCGGGACAGGGTGCACGAGCAGTACTTC CASSVRDRVHEQYF
. TRBJ2-2 TRBD2 TRBV10-3 TGTGCCATCAGTGAGTCCCCGGGACTAGCGGGTAACACCGGGGAGCTGTTTTTT CAISESPGLAGNTGELFF
. TRBJ1-4 . TRBV18 TGTGCCAGCGCCTCCGACAGCGCAACTAATGAAAAACTGTTTTTT CASASDSATNEKLFF
once TRBJ1-1 TRBD1 TRBV6-6 TGTGCCAGCAGCCTATGGGACAGGGGAAGCACTGAAGCTTTCTTT CASSLWDRGSTEAFF
once TRBJ2-1 TRBD1 TRBV5-1 TGCGCCAGCAGCTTGGTGGGACAGCAGTACAATGAGCAGTTCTTC CASSLVGQQYNEQFF
. TRBJ2-3 TRBD2 TRBV18 TGTGCCAGCTCACCAGCAGCGGGGGGGCTCGTCGATACGCAGTATTTT CASSPAAGGLVDTQYF
few TRBJ2-7 . TRBV5-4 TGTGCCAGCAGCCCTGGAGCTAGGGTCTACGAGCAGTACTTC CASSPGARVYEQYF
. TRBJ1-1 . TRBV5-5 TGTGCCAGCAGCTTAAGAGGGATGAACACTGAAGCTTTCTTT CASSLRGMNTEAFF
. TRBJ2-3 . TRBV19 TGTGCCAGTAGTACTGAGGGCACAGATACGCAGTATTTT CASSTEGTDTQYF
. TRBJ2-3 . TRBV11-1 TGTGCCAGCAGCCCCTCGAGGGTCTTCACAGATACGCAGTATTTT CASSPSRVFTDTQYF
. TRBJ2-2 TRBD2 TRBV6-5 TGTGCCAGCAGTCGTAAAGCGGGAGGGGCCGGGGAGCTGTTTTTT CASSRKAGGAGELFF
. TRBJ2-7 TRBD2 TRBV19 TGTGCCAGTAGATCCCCTAGCGGGCCTTACGAGCAGTACTTC CASRSPSGPYEQYF
. TRBJ2-3 TRBD2 TRBV5-4 TGTGCCAGCAGCCCAAGCGGGAGCAGGACAGATACGCAGTATTTT CASSPSGSRTDTQYF
. TRBJ2-3 . TRBV5-1 TGCGCCAGCAGGTTCAACACAGATACGCAGTATTTT CASRFNTDTQYF
. TRBJ2-7 TRBD2 TRBV28 TGTGCCAGCAGTCGCCGAACTAGCGGGCTCTACGAGCAGTACTTC CASSRRTSGLYEQYF
. TRBJ1-1 . TRBV5-1 TGCGCCAGCAGCCCGGGACAAGCGAACACTGAAGCTTTCTTT CASSPGQANTEAFF
. TRBJ2-1 . TRBV5-1 TGCGCCAGCAGCTTGGCCCGGGTGAGCTCCTACAATGAGCAGTTCTTC CASSLARVSSYNEQFF
. TRBJ2-1 TRBD2 TRBV2 TGTGCCAGCAGTTTAGCGGGGCGGGACAATGAGCAGTTCTTC CASSLAGRDNEQFF
few TRBJ1-1 . TRBV2 TGTGCCAGCAGTGACCGTACGGCACTCAACACTGAAGCTTTCTTT CASSDRTALNTEAFF
. TRBJ2-3 TRBD2 TRBV5-1 TGCGCCAGCAGCTTTGCCGGGGGGGCCGGCACAGATACGCAGTATTTT CASSFAGGAGTDTQYF
. TRBJ2-5 TRBD2 TRBV10-3 TGTGCCATCAGTGCCGGGAGGGAAGAGACCCAGTACTTC CAISAGREETQYF
. TRBJ1-2 TRBD1 TRBV28 TGTGCCAGCAGTTTGGGACAGAACAACTATGGCTACACCTTC CASSLGQNNYGYTF
few TRBJ2-1 TRBD2 TRBV7-3 TGTGCCAGCAGCTTAAACGGGGGGGCATACAATGAGCAGTTCTTC CASSLNGGAYNEQFF
. TRBJ2-7 TRBD2 TRBV19 TGTGCCAGTAGTATACGAGCGGGAGGCGCCTACGAGCAGTACTTC CASSIRAGGAYEQYF
. TRBJ2-7 TRBD2 TRBV6-6 TGTGCCAGCAGTCCCGGGGGGGAGTACGAGCAGTACTTC CASSPGGEYEQYF
once TRBJ2-1 . TRBV28 TGTGCCAGCAGTTTAGAGGCGTGGGGATACGATGAGCAGTTCTTC CASSLEAWGYDEQFF
. TRBJ1-1 TRBD1 TRBV5-1 TGCGCCAGCAGCTTGTCCCAGGGGGCTACCAAAGCTTTCTTT CASSLSQGATKAFF
once TRBJ1-1 . TRBV7-9 TGTGCCAGCAGCTTATTGAGTGGGGACACTGAAGCTTTCTTT CASSLLSGDTEAFF
few TRBJ1-1 . TRBV29-1 TGCAGCGTTGACAGGGAAGCTTTCTTT CSVDREAFF
. TRBJ2-1 TRBD2 TRBV19 TGTGCCAGTAGTATAGAGGGCGGGACTAGCATAACCTCCGGGGAGCAGTTCTTC CASSIEGGTSITSGEQFF
. TRBJ2-3 TRBD2 TRBV5-4 TGTGCCAGCAGCTTGGGACTAGCGGGAGGTAGCGATACGCAGTATTTT CASSLGLAGGSDTQYF
. TRBJ1-1 TRBD1 TRBV7-9 TGTGCCAGCAGCTTAATCAGGGGGGTAGGCACTGAAGCTTTCTTT CASSLIRGVGTEAFF